The entry below describes one T cell receptor beta chain. Its antigen is undetermined. The data were obtained in a study of graft-versus-host responses after intestinal transplantation. V shed 4 bases and J 6 bases; nucleotides not matched to a gene: 4. Germline lookup yields CDR1 MNHNS and CDR2 SASEGT. The CDR3 sequence is 14 residues long. Profiling relied on immunoSEQ multiplex PCR, and the TCRdb table lists in-frame clones only, not all of them. The sample has approximately 110,000 clones; 85% to 95% are singletons. The V gene is TRBV6-1, the J gene TRBJ1-1, with 11 bases lining up with TRBD1. The sequence was collected from a human donor who was the organ donor for an intestinal transplant. Material: unstimulated CD8+ T cells sorted from spleen or lymph node cells, obtained before transplant. CDR3 nucleotide sequence: TGTGCCAGCAGTGGGACAGGGGGCTTAGCTGAAGCTTTCTTT. Translated, it gives CASSGTGGLAEAFF.